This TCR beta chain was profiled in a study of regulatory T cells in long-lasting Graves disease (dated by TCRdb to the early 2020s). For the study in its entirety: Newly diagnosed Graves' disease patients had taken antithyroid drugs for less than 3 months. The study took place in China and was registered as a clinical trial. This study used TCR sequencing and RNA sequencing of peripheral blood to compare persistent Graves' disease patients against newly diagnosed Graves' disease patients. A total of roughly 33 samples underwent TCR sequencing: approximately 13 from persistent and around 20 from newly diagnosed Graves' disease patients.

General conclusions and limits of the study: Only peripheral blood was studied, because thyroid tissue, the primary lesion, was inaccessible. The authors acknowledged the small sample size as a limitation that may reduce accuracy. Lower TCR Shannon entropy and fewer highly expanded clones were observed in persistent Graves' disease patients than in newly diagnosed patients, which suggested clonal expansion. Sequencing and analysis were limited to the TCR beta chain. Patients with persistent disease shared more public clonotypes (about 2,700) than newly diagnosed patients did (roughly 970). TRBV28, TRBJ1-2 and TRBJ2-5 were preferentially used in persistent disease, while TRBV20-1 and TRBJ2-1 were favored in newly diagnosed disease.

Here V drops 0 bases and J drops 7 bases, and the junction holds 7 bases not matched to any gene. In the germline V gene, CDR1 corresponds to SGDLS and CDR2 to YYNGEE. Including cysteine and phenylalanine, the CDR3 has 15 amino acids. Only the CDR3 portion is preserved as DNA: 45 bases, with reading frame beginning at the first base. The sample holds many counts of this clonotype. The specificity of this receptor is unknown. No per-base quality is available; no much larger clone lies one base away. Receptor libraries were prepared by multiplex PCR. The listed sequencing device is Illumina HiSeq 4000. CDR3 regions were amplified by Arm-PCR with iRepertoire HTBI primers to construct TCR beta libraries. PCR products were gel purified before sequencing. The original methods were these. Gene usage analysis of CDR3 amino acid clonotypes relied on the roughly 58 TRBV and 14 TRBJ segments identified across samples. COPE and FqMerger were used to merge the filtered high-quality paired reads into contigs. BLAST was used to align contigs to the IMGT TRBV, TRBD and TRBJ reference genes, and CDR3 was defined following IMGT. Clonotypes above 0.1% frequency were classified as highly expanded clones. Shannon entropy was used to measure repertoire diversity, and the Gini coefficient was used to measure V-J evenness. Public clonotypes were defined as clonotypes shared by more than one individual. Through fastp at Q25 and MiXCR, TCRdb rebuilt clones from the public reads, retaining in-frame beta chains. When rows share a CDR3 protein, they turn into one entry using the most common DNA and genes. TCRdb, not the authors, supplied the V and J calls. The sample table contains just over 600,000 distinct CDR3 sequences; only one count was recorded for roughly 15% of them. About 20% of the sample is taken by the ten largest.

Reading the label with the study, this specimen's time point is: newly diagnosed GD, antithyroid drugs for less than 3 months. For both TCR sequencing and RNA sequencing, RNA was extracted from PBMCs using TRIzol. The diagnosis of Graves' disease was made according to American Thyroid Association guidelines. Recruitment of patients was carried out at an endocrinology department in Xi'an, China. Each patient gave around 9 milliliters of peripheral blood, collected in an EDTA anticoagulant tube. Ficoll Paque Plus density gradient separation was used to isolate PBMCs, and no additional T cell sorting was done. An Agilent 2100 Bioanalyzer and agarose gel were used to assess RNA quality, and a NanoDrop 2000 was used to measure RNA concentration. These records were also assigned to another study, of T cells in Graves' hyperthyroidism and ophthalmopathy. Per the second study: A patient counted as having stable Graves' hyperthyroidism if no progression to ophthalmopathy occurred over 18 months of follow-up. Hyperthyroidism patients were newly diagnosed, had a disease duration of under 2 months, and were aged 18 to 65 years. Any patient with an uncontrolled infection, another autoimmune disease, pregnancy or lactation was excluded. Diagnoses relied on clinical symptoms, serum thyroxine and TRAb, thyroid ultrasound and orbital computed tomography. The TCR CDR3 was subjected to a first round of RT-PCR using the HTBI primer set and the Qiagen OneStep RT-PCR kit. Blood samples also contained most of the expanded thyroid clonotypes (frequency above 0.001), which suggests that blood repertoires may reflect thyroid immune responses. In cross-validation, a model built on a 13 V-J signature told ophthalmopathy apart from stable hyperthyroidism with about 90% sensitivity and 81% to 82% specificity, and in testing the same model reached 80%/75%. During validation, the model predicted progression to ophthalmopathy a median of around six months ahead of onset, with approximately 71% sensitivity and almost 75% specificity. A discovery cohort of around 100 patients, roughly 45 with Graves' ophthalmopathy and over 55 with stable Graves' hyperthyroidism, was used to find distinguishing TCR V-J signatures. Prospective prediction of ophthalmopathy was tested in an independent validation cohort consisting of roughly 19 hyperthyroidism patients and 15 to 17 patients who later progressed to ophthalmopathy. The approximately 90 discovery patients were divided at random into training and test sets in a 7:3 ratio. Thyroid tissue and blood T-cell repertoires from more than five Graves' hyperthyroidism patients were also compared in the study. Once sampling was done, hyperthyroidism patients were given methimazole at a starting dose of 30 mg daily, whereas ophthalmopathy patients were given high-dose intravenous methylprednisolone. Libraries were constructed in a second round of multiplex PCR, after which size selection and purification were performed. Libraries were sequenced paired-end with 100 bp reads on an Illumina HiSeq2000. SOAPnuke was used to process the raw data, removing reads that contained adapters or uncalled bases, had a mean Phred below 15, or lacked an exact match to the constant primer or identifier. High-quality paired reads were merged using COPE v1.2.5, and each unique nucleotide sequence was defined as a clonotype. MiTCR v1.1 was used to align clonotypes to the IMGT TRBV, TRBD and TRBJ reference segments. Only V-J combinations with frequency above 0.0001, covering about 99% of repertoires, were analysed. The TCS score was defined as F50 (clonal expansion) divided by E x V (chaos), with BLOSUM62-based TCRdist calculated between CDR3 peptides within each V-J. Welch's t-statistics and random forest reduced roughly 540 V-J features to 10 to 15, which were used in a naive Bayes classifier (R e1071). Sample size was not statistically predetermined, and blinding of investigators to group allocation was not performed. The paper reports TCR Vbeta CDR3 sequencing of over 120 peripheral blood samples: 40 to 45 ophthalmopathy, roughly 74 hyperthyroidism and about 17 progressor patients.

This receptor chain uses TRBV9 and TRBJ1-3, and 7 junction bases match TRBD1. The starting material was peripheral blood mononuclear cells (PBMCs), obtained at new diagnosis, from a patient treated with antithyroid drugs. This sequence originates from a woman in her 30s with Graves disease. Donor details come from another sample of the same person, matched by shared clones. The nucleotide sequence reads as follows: TGTGCCAGCAGCGTAGGGGACAGCGGAAGGAACACCATATATTTT. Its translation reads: CASSVGDSGRNTIYF.